Sequencing of this T cell receptor (beta chain) was carried out in a study of post-analysis software for immune sequencing data (dated by TCRdb to between 2015 and 2016). The study in broad terms: The recorded disease courses included relapsing-remitting, secondary progressive and progressive-relapsing multiple sclerosis, and some patients had no subtype annotation. Patient repertoires were compared against ten to twelve previously published healthy control repertoires from donors aged about 6 to 27 years. A subset of samples was prepared in parallel using single-end sample barcoding, then pooled and co-amplified after Illumina adapter ligation. What the study reported, not specific to this receptor: Roughly 5 TRBV segments, including TRBV5-6, TRBV5-1 and TRBV20-1, were significantly more frequent in patients than controls. Normalized Chao1 diversity was significantly lower in multiple sclerosis patients than controls, suggesting substantial peripheral T-cell clonal expansion. When samples were clustered directly using the F measure, samples prepared in the same batch co-clustered strongly, which prompted a batch-effect correction. The multiple sclerosis patient group was slightly younger than the control group.

The receptor library was made with PCR. Sequencer: Illumina HiSeq 2500. To reduce PCR and sequencing biases, unique molecular identifiers were built into the TCR beta cDNA libraries. Per 1 to 10 million input T cells, roughly 0.5 million cDNA molecules were obtained, such that each molecule approximated one T cell. The patient libraries were prepared and sequenced with the same protocol used for the earlier healthy control dataset. Samples belonging to the same batch were prepared together, multiplexed and sequenced on a shared HiSeq lane. As for how the authors treated the data: MIGEC handled the raw barcoded reads, throwing out single-read molecular identifier groups before consensus assembly and CDR3 extraction. VDJtools was used for post-analysis of the clonotype tables, and diversity was normalized by down-sampling every dataset to the size of the smallest sample. To correct batch-related cross-sample contamination, repertoire overlap clustering matched CDR3 amino acid sequences but not nucleotide sequences. Using fastp at Q25 and MiXCR, TCRdb reprocessed the public reads and kept productive beta chains. Rows merge per CDR3 protein into single entries with the most common DNA and genes. TCRdb's processing, not the authors', yielded these V and J calls. The sample includes 180,000 or so distinct CDR3 sequences, with 25% to 30% observed a single time. 3.4% of the sample is taken by the ten largest.

From its cysteine to its phenylalanine, the CDR3 spans 15 amino acids. The only DNA kept is the CDR3, 45 bases in frame from the first base. Trimming takes 0 bases off V and 3 bases off J; junction bases not matched to a gene: 5. CDR1 is given as SGHRS and CDR2 as YFSETQ, both from the germline V gene. This clonotype was counted many times. Its antigen is not yet known. No base qualities exist here, and no much larger clone lies one base off it. To demonstrate the VDJtools post-analysis software, TCR beta repertoires were profiled from the peripheral blood of 13 young patients with multiple sclerosis. The multiple sclerosis patients were children and adolescents between roughly 6 and 16 years of age.

The chain was built from TRBV5-1 and TRBJ2-5; TRBD2 matches 7 bases in the middle. This TCR was recovered from a girl aged 2-17 years with multiple sclerosis. Sequences were obtained from blood. The CDR3 reads CASSLARGGEETQYF. DNA sequence: TGCGCCAGCAGCTTGGCGCGCGGGGGAGAAGAGACCCAGTACTTC.